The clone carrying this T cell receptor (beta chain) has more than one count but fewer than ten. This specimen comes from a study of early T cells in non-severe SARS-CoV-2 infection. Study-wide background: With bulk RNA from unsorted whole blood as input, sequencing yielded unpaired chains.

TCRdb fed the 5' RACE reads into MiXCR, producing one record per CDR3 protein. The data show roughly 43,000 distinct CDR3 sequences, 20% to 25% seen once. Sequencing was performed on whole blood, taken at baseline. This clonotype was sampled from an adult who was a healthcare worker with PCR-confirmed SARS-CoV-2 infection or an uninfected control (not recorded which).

For the CDR3, the DNA is TGTGCCAGCAGTCTGGGGATGGAGACCCAGTACTTC. The encoded protein is CASSLGMETQYF. The chain couples TRBV12-3 or TRBV12-4 to TRBJ2-5; D is unresolved. Between the trimmed V and J ends, which lost 5 bases and 5 bases, there was a span of 9 bases. This CDR3 region has 12 residues.